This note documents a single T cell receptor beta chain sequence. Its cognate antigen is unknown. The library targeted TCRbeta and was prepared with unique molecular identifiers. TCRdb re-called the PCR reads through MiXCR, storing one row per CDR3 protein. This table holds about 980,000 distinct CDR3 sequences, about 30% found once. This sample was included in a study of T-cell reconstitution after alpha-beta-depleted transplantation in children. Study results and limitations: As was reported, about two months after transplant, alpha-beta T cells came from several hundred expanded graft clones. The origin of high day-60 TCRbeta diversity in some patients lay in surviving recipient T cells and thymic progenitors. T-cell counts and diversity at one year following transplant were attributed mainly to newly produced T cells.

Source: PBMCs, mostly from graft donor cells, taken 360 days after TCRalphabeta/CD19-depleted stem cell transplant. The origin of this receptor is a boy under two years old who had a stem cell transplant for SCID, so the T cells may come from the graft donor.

As DNA, the CDR3 is TGTGCCAGCAGCTTAATAGCGGGGGCCCCCTACGAGCAGTACTTC. Translating gives CASSLIAGAPYEQYF. The chain is built from TRBV7-9 and TRBJ2-7; TRBD2 matches 9 bases. The CDR3 has 15 amino acids. V was clipped by 2 bases and J by 2 bases; unmatched bases: 4. CDR1 SEHNR and CDR2 FQNEAQ come from the germline V gene (reference sequence).